This TCR beta chain was identified during a study of T cell responses to AZD1222 COVID-19 vaccine. V was clipped by 1 base and J by 3 bases; unmatched bases: 2. Germline V gene data show CDR1 as SGHVS and CDR2 as FQNEAQ. This CDR3 has 14 residues. As regards this clone: Its target is unknown.

This table comes from immunoSEQ multiplex PCR, and its TCRdb copy is limited to in-frame clones, with some not included. This table has hundreds of thousands of clones, 93% appearing once. Broader study findings: It should be noted that donors were predominantly white British and more often female, and clonal diversity was possibly underestimated.

The chain joins TRBV7-8 to TRBJ1-2; 7 bases align to TRBD1. The receptor was isolated from an adult in good health. Sequencing used peripheral blood, obtained on day 0 of MenACWY control vaccination. The CDR3 loop reads CASSLGTGDYGYTF. In DNA, the CDR3 is TGTGCCAGCAGCTTAGGGACAGGAGACTATGGCTACACCTTC. Together with reference TRBV7-8 and TRBJ1-2, the CDR3 gives the full variable domain: GAGVSQSPRYKVAKRGQDVALRCDPISGHVSLFWYQQALGQGPEFLTYFQNEAQLDKSGLPSDRFFAERPEGSVSTLKIQRTQQEDSAVYLCASSLGTGDYGYTFGSGTRLTVV.